The rows below give T cell receptor beta chains drawn from one sample of a study of cytomegalovirus exposure and HLA in healthy donors. Repertoires were generated with immunoSEQ multiplex PCR, while TCRdb's copy carries only in-frame clones and drops some. The sample yields 150,000 to 160,000 clones, about four fifths seen once. The sample comprised PBMCs. The receptors stem from a man aged 18 to 35 in good health and CMV-seronegative. CDR3s include the opening cysteine and the closing phenylalanine or tryptophan. A D gene is named only where the DNA matches it firmly. Some rows have no size entry. The others give once, few or many, or a class for an expanded clone.

V gene: TRBV5-1
clone size: .
J gene: TRBJ1-6
D gene: TRBD1
CDR3 protein: CASSERQGGGNSPLHF
CDR3 DNA: TGCGCCAGCAGCGAGAGACAGGGAGGTGGAAATTCACCCCTCCACTTT

V gene: TRBV5-8
clone size: few
J gene: TRBJ2-2
D gene: TRBD1
CDR3 protein: CASSSRTGANTGELFF
CDR3 DNA: TGTGCCAGCAGCTCCCGGACAGGGGCCAACACCGGGGAGCTGTTTTTT

V gene: TRBV4-3
clone size: few
J gene: TRBJ2-2
D gene: TRBD2
CDR3 protein: CASRSEWAGGHYTGELFF
CDR3 DNA: TGCGCCAGCAGATCCGAGTGGGCGGGGGGGCACTACACCGGGGAGCTGTTTTTT

V gene: TRBV2
clone size: .
J gene: TRBJ2-5
D gene: .
CDR3 protein: CASSPFVEKRETQYF
CDR3 DNA: TGTGCCAGCAGCCCCTTTGTAGAGAAGAGAGAGACCCAGTACTTC

V gene: TRBV7-8
clone size: few
J gene: TRBJ1-5
D gene: .
CDR3 protein: CASSLEGVYNQPQHF
CDR3 DNA: TGTGCCAGCAGCTTAGAAGGGGTCTATAATCAGCCCCAGCATTTT

V gene: TRBV11-2
clone size: .
J gene: TRBJ2-2
D gene: .
CDR3 protein: CASSLVGRATGELFF
CDR3 DNA: TGTGCCAGCAGCTTAGTCGGCAGGGCCACCGGGGAGCTGTTTTTT

V gene: TRBV9
clone size: .
J gene: TRBJ2-3
D gene: TRBD2
CDR3 protein: CASSPERGGYTDTQYF
CDR3 DNA: TGTGCCAGCAGCCCAGAGCGGGGGGGCTATACCGATACGCAGTATTTT

V gene: TRBV5-5
clone size: .
J gene: TRBJ2-7
D gene: .
CDR3 protein: CASSPITGTYEQYF
CDR3 DNA: TGTGCCAGCAGCCCAATCACGGGGACATACGAGCAGTACTTC

V gene: TRBV30
clone size: .
J gene: TRBJ2-6
D gene: .
CDR3 protein: CAWSVGSGANGLTF
CDR3 DNA: TGTGCCTGGAGTGTGGGTTCTGGGGCCAACGGCCTGACTTTC

V gene: TRBV9
clone size: .
J gene: TRBJ2-7
D gene: TRBD2
CDR3 protein: CASSASLAGGDEQYF
CDR3 DNA: TGTGCCAGCAGCGCCTCACTAGCGGGGGGCGACGAGCAGTACTTC

V gene: TRBV4-1
clone size: .
J gene: TRBJ2-5
D gene: TRBD2
CDR3 protein: CASSRAGTTLQETQYF
CDR3 DNA: TGCGCCAGCAGTCGGGCAGGGACTACCCTCCAAGAGACCCAGTACTTC

V gene: TRBV19
clone size: .
J gene: TRBJ2-4
D gene: TRBD1
CDR3 protein: CASSVGQGADSQYF
CDR3 DNA: TGTGCCAGTAGTGTCGGACAGGGGGCGGACAGTCAGTACTTC

V gene: TRBV6-1
clone size: .
J gene: TRBJ2-4
D gene: TRBD1
CDR3 protein: CASSEFGTGNSKNIQYF
CDR3 DNA: TGTGCCAGCAGTGAATTTGGGACAGGGAACTCCAAAAACATTCAGTACTTC

V gene: TRBV2
clone size: .
J gene: TRBJ2-5
D gene: TRBD1
CDR3 protein: CASSYTSGTGLEQYF
CDR3 DNA: TGTGCCAGCAGTTACACTTCCGGGACAGGGCTAGAGCAGTACTTC

V gene: TRBV2
clone size: .
J gene: TRBJ1-2
D gene: .
CDR3 protein: CARGTPDYGYTF
CDR3 DNA: TGTGCCAGAGGGACACCTGACTATGGCTACACCTTC

V gene: TRBV7-2
clone size: .
J gene: TRBJ2-5
D gene: TRBD2
CDR3 protein: CASSGRGAGGETQYF
CDR3 DNA: TGTGCCAGCAGCGGTCGGGGCGCGGGGGGTGAGACCCAGTACTTC

V gene: TRBV9
clone size: .
J gene: TRBJ2-5
D gene: TRBD2
CDR3 protein: CASSVGAELAGGETQYF
CDR3 DNA: TGTGCCAGCAGCGTAGGGGCGGAACTAGCGGGAGGGGAGACCCAGTACTTC

V gene: TRBV6-1
clone size: .
J gene: TRBJ2-5
D gene: TRBD2
CDR3 protein: CASTTSGAPRETQYF
CDR3 DNA: TGTGCCAGCACCACTAGCGGGGCGCCCCGGGAGACCCAGTACTTC

V gene: TRBV6-1
clone size: .
J gene: TRBJ2-5
D gene: .
CDR3 protein: CASTSGLGETQYF
CDR3 DNA: TGTGCCAGCACGTCGGGGTTGGGGGAGACCCAGTACTTC

V gene: TRBV9
clone size: few
J gene: TRBJ2-2
D gene: TRBD1
CDR3 protein: CASSIQTGLKTGELFF
CDR3 DNA: TGTGCCAGCAGCATACAGACAGGGTTGAAGACCGGGGAGCTGTTTTTT

V gene: TRBV5-1
clone size: .
J gene: TRBJ1-3
D gene: TRBD1
CDR3 protein: CASSDLGGQGAGNTIYF
CDR3 DNA: TGCGCCAGCAGCGACCTGGGTGGACAGGGGGCTGGAAACACCATATATTTT

V gene: TRBV27
clone size: .
J gene: TRBJ2-3
D gene: .
CDR3 protein: CASSFQVPTDTQYF
CDR3 DNA: TGTGCCAGCAGTTTCCAGGTGCCCACAGATACGCAGTATTTT

V gene: TRBV11-1
clone size: few
J gene: TRBJ2-7
D gene: TRBD1
CDR3 protein: CASSLVGTGPYEQYF
CDR3 DNA: TGTGCCAGCAGCTTGGTTGGGACAGGCCCTTACGAGCAGTACTTC

V gene: TRBV7-6
clone size: .
J gene: TRBJ1-4
D gene: TRBD1
CDR3 protein: CASSLGWGQGNEKLFF
CDR3 DNA: TGTGCCAGCAGCTTAGGGTGGGGACAGGGAAATGAAAAACTGTTTTTT

V gene: TRBV5-1
clone size: .
J gene: TRBJ2-3
D gene: TRBD1
CDR3 protein: CASGQGREDTQYF
CDR3 DNA: TGCGCCAGCGGACAGGGGCGGGAAGATACGCAGTATTTT

V gene: TRBV19
clone size: .
J gene: TRBJ2-5
D gene: TRBD1
CDR3 protein: CASSQTGSEETQYF
CDR3 DNA: TGTGCCAGTAGTCAGACAGGGAGCGAGGAGACCCAGTACTTC

V gene: TRBV6-5
clone size: .
J gene: TRBJ2-1
D gene: .
CDR3 protein: CASSYSAITVSNEQFF
CDR3 DNA: TGTGCCAGCAGTTACTCTGCTATCACAGTCTCCAATGAGCAGTTCTTC